Sequencing of this T cell receptor beta chain was carried out in a study of shared clonotypes between healthy human individuals. Naive CD8 cells lacked CD45RO and underwent positive selection for CCR7, leaving out terminally differentiated effector memory CD45RA+ cells. Donors comprised healthy HIV-negative adults lacking recent acute infections or vaccinations. A remark on this clone: Its antigen is as yet unknown.

V was shortened by 8 bases and J by 4 bases, with 9 bases between the two germline ends. Germline V gives CDR1 MNHEY, CDR2 SMNVEV (reference sequence). The CDR3 is 11 amino acids. The genomic DNA of each subset was split evenly across several immunoSEQ plates. Libraries were prepared by immunoSEQ multiplex PCR; TCRdb keeps only in-frame clonotypes and omits some of them. Among about 700,000 clones listed, about 91% were seen once. Broader study findings: Naive subsets generally exceeded memory subsets in estimated richness. Lower generation probabilities were found for non-shared clonotypes than for those shared by all four donors.

This TCR came from a man younger than 40 in good health. The chain links TRBV27 to TRBJ2-7; D is uncertain. The sample comprised naive CD8+ T cells sorted from blood. CDR3 in DNA: TGTGCCAGCGGGAAGGGATACGAGCAGTACTTC. It is translated as CASGKGYEQYF.